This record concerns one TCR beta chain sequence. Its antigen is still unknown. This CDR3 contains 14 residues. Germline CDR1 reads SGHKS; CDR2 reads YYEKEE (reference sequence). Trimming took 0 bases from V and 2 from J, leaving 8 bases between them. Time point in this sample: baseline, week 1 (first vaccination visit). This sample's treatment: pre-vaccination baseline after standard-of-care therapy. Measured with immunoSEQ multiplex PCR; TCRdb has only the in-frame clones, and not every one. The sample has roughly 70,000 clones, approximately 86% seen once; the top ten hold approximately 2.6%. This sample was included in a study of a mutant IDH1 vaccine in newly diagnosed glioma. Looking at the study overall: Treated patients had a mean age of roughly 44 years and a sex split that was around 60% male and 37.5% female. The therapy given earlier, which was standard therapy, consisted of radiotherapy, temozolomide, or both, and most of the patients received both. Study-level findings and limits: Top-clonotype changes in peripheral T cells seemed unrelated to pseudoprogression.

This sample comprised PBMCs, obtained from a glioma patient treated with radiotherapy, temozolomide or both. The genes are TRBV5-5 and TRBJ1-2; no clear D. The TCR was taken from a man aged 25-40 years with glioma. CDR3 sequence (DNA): TGTGCCAGCAGCTTGGCGACTTCCAACTATGGCTACACCTTC. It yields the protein CASSLATSNYGYTF.